This T cell receptor (beta chain) originates from a study of Ad26.COV2.S vaccination and SARS-CoV-2 variants. Study-wide results and limits: People who got the vaccine or the placebo had similar non-spike TCR breadth. Responses of T cells in total may have been underestimated by the TCR breadth and depth analyses.

The V gene end was trimmed by 6 bases and the J gene end by 0 bases; junction bases not matched to a gene: 7. The CDR3 length is 16 residues. Germline CDR1 is SGHAT and CDR2 is FQNNGV. On this clone: Its matching antigen is unknown.

As for treatment: roughly 20 received Ad26.COV2.S at low or high dose, single or two shots; 5 received placebo; per-sample allocation not given. Sampling was performed 63 days after the first vaccine or placebo injection. Boston hosted the donor, who was an adult aged 18-55 years. Profiled with immunoSEQ multiplex PCR; TCRdb holds only in-frame clones, not every one. The data show about 350,000 clones, with 85% seen just once and around 3.3% held by the top ten. V usage is TRBV11-2 and J usage is TRBJ1-1, with 10 bases fitting TRBD1. This sequence was found in a person aged 18-65 years who received the Ad26.COV2.S COVID-19 vaccine or a placebo. Specimen: peripheral blood, collected in a trial of Ad26.COV2.S vaccine versus placebo. CDR3 DNA sequence: TGTGCCAGCAGGCTGTGGGACAGGGGCTTGAACACTGAAGCTTTCTTT. Its protein is CASRLWDRGLNTEAFF.